Below are 21 T cell receptor beta chains sequenced from a single sample in a study of blood T cell repertoires in COVID-19 (dated by TCRdb to the early 2020s). Libraries were made using the immunoSEQ multiplex PCR assay. This is the immuneACCESS table as TCRdb keeps it, with only in-frame sequences that have V and J called. A part of the clones is gone; compared with another copy, unresolved V genes explain less than half, and the rest is unexplained. The sample yields tens of thousands of clones; 82% were counted once. About 6% of the sample is taken by the ten largest. Sequencing was carried out using peripheral blood. Receptors were obtained from a human donor in a cohort sampled during active or convalescent COVID-19.

The chain employs TRBV29-1 and TRBJ2-3; D is unclear. From germline, CDR1 is SQVTM and CDR2 ANQGSEA. The length of the CDR3 is 15 residues. Trimming removed 2 bases at V and 0 bases at J, with 12 bases between. The CDR3 region is CSVENALTSTDTQYF. The CDR3 DNA reads TGCAGCGTTGAAAATGCACTAACTAGCACAGATACGCAGTATTTT.

This clone has only a few counts. The sample holds other DNA sequences that translate to the same CDR3. CDR3 nucleotide sequence: TGTGCCAGCAGTCCCGGACAGTACGAGCAGTACTTC. Translating gives CASSPGQYEQYF. The rearrangement uses TRBV12-3 or TRBV12-4 and TRBJ2-7; tentatively, D is TRBD1 (6 bases). V lost 5 bases to trimming and J lost 4 bases, with 9 bases between them. There are 12 residues in the CDR3.

This clone was seen only a few times. This rearrangement joins TRBV4-3 to TRBJ2-1; 7 positions match TRBD1. After removal of 3 bases from V and 7 bases from J, the junction contained 9 bases not matched to a gene. Germline loops: CDR1 LGHNA, CDR2 YSLEER. This CDR3 region has 15 residues. The CDR3 DNA reads TGCGCCAGCAGCCATGGCCGACAGGGTGGGAATGAGCAGTTCTTC. Translated: CASSHGRQGGNEQFF.

The rearrangement joins TRBV5-6 to TRBJ2-3, with 14 bases aligning to TRBD2. The CDR3 totals 18 residues. Trimming cost V 0 bases and J 1 base; bases outside gene matches: 4. Germline V gene lookup returns CDR1 SGHDT and CDR2 YYEEEE. CDR3 DNA: TGTGCCAGCAGCTTGGCCATGGGACTAGCGGGGGGCACAGATACGCAGTATTTT. Protein sequence: CASSLAMGLAGGTDTQYF.

This rearrangement joins TRBV5-8 to TRBJ2-7; 9 bases agree with TRBD1. Germline V gene sequence: CDR1 SGHTS, CDR2 YDEGEE. The CDR3 extends over 16 amino acids. Losses at the gene ends were 1 base for V and 3 bases for J; bases not matched to a gene: 8. This CDR3 reads CASSLLGQGNFYEQYF. The CDR3 region has the DNA TGTGCCAGCAGCTTGCTGGGACAGGGAAATTTCTACGAGCAGTACTTC.

This sequence joins TRBV27 and TRBJ1-6, with TRBD1 matching 12 bases. The ends lost 5 bases at V and 8 bases at J; junction bases unmatched: 4. Germline CDR1 reads MNHEY; CDR2 reads SMNVEV (reference sequence). CDR3 length: 15 amino acids. In DNA, the CDR3 is TGTGCCAGCAGTCTCCGGGACAGGGGGCATTCACCCCTCCACTTT. As protein: CASSLRDRGHSPLHF.

V is TRBV11-2 and J is TRBJ1-1; 8 positions match TRBD1. Losses at the gene ends were 3 bases for V and 4 bases for J; bases not matched to a gene: 7. This CDR3 region has 15 residues. Germline values: CDR1 SGHAT, CDR2 FQNNGV. This CDR3 reads CASSFSGTGGTEAFF. The DNA for the CDR3 is TGTGCCAGCAGCTTTTCCGGTACAGGGGGCACTGAAGCTTTCTTT.

The chain uses TRBV18 and TRBJ2-5, with D perhaps TRBD2 (7 bases). Trimming shortened V by 8 bases and J by 5 bases, and 18 bases separated the two germline ends. The CDR3 runs to 14 residues. CDR1 KGHSH and CDR2 LQKENI come from the germline V gene. In DNA, the CDR3 is TGTGCCAGCACGAACGCCGGGGGGCAGGAGACCCAGTACTTC. It is translated as CASTNAGGQETQYF.

This clone has only one observation. The chain carries TRBV19 and TRBJ2-1; D is perhaps TRBD2 (7 bases). The V and J ends lost 11 bases and 6 bases respectively, with 23 bases between them. CDR1 and CDR2 (germline): LNHDA, SQIVND (reference sequence). This CDR3 has 15 residues. The CDR3 DNA reads as TGTGCCTCTGGAGAGGCGGGGGCCGCCTTCAATGAGCAGTTCTTC. This sequence encodes CASGEAGAAFNEQFF.

This rearrangement joins TRBV9 to TRBJ2-2, with 8 positions matching TRBD1. There are 17 residues in the CDR3. V was clipped by 1 base and J by 2 bases; unmatched bases: 7. The germline CDR1 and CDR2 sequences are SGDLS and YYNGEE. CDR3 nucleotides: TGTGCCAGCAGCGTACCAAATGACAGGGGTAACACCGGGGAGCTGTTTTTT. It specifies CASSVPNDRGNTGELFF.

The chain joins TRBV5-1 to TRBJ2-7; a weak D match, TRBD1 (6 bases). The CDR3 is 17 residues long. Germline V gives CDR1 SGHRS, CDR2 YFSETQ. The V end was cut by 0 bases, the J end by 0 bases, with 16 bases between. The CDR3 DNA sequence: TGCGCCAGCAGCTTGGGAAATCAGGGGCAAGGCTCCTACGAGCAGTACTTC. Encoded protein: CASSLGNQGQGSYEQYF.

This rearrangement joins TRBV24-1 to TRBJ1-2, with D maybe TRBD1 (6 bases). Germline assignment: CDR1 KGHDR and CDR2 SFDVKD. Trimming pared 4 bases from V and 7 bases from J, leaving 12 bases between. This CDR3 contains 13 residues. The CDR3 bases are TGTGCCACCAGTGACTCAAACAGGGCTGGCTACACCTTC. Translated, it gives CATSDSNRAGYTF.

This sequence joins TRBV18 and TRBJ1-2, with TRBD1 matching 8 bases. The germline V gene encodes CDR1 KGHSH and CDR2 LQKENI. This CDR3 spans 14 amino acids. The J segment lost 4 bases and the V segment lost 6 bases, leaving 7 bases of the junction unmatched. Here the CDR3 DNA reads TGTGCCAGCTCCCTGGACAGGGTTGCCTATGGCTACACCTTC. Residues: CASSLDRVAYGYTF.

The rearrangement joins TRBV7-9 to TRBJ1-5, with D tentatively TRBD1 (6 bases). The germline V gene encodes CDR1 SEHNR and CDR2 FQNEAQ (reference sequence). V was shortened by 5 bases and J by 2 bases, with 16 bases between the two germline ends. The CDR3 loop spans 16 amino acids. The CDR3 coding sequence is TGTGCCAGCAGCGATGGGGGGGCGCGGGGCAATCAGCCCCAGCATTTT. It encodes CASSDGGARGNQPQHF.

This clone was picked up a small number of times. This chain uses TRBV29-1 with TRBJ1-3; 8 bases are shared with TRBD1. The CDR3 sequence is 13 residues long. The germline V gene has CDR1 SQVTM and CDR2 ANQGSEA. J was trimmed by 4 bases and V by 7 bases; bases with no gene match: 6. DNA of the CDR3: TGCAGCGCTAGGGGACAGGAAGGAAACACCATATATTTT. Translation: CSARGQEGNTIYF. The variable domain in full, completed from reference TRBV29-1 and TRBJ1-3, reads SAVISQKPSRDICQRGTSLTIQCQVDSQVTMMFWYRQQPGQSLTLIATANQGSEATYESGFVIDKFPISRPNLTFSTLTVSNMSPEDSSIYLCSARGQEGNTIYFGEGSWLTVV.

About this clone itself: The junction shows a germline mismatch at one end, possibly a read error. The chain has TRBV9 and TRBJ2-3; 10 bases fit TRBD2. The CDR3 extends over 18 amino acids. The germline V gene encodes CDR1 SGDLS and CDR2 YYNGEE. In nucleotides, the CDR3 is TGTGCCAGCAGCGTAGATCCGCAAGCGGGGGGGTCAACAGGTACGCAGTATTTT. Residues: CASSVDPQAGGSTGTQYF. The whole variable domain, filled in from reference TRBV9 and TRBJ2-3, reads DSGVTQTPKHLITATGQRVTLRCSPRSGDLSVYWYQQSLDQGLQFLIQYYNGEERAKGNILERFSAQQFPDLHSELNLSSLELGDSALYFCASSVDPQAGGSTGTQYFGPGTRLTVL.

The gene calls are TRBV11-2 and TRBJ2-1; TRBD1 is a possible D gene (5 bases). Trimming shortened V by 4 bases and J by 6 bases, and 25 bases separated the two germline ends. The CDR3 has 18 residues. Germline V lookup: CDR1 SGHAT, CDR2 FQNNGV. The CDR3 bases are TGTGCCAGCAGCTCCCTCAAGCGCCCGAGGACAATGGCCAATGAGCAGTTCTTC. Amino acids: CASSSLKRPRTMANEQFF.

The CDR3 DNA reads TGTGCCAGAAGCACGCGGCCCGGGGGGGTACAAGAGACCCAGTACTTC. Encoded protein: CARSTRPGGVQETQYF. The rearrangement uses TRBV5-3 and TRBJ2-5; 8 nucleotides line up with TRBD2. TRBV5-3 is reported as an ORF; its role is uncertain. CDR3 size: 16 residues. V shed 4 bases and J 2 bases; nucleotides not matched to a gene: 10.

The chain couples TRBV2 to TRBJ2-1; the D gene is possibly TRBD2 (5 bases). The germline V gene encodes CDR1 SNHLY and CDR2 FYNNEI. V was shortened by 9 bases and J by 5 bases, with 17 bases between the two germline ends. The CDR3 totals 14 residues. This CDR3 is CASLLSRGDNEQFF. CDR3 nucleotide sequence: TGTGCCAGTCTTCTAAGCCGGGGAGACAATGAGCAGTTCTTC.

The chain employs TRBV4-3 and TRBJ1-1, with D perhaps matching TRBD1 (6 bases). There are 15 residues in the CDR3. V lost 0 bases to trimming and J lost 2 bases, with 10 bases between them. Germline V lookup: CDR1 LGHNA, CDR2 YSLEER. The CDR3 DNA sequence: TGCGCCAGCAGCCAAGATAGCAGGGGTAACACTGAAGCTTTCTTT. Residues: CASSQDSRGNTEAFF.

The rearrangement uses TRBV7-9 and TRBJ1-2; D is undetermined. The CDR3 sequence is 14 residues long. Trimming took 0 bases from V and 2 from J, leaving 7 bases between them. Germline V CDR1 and CDR2: SEHNR, FQNEAQ (reference sequence). The CDR3 DNA reads TGTGCCAGCAGCTTAGCGGGGAGGAACTATGGCTACACCTTC. Translating it yields CASSLAGRNYGYTF.